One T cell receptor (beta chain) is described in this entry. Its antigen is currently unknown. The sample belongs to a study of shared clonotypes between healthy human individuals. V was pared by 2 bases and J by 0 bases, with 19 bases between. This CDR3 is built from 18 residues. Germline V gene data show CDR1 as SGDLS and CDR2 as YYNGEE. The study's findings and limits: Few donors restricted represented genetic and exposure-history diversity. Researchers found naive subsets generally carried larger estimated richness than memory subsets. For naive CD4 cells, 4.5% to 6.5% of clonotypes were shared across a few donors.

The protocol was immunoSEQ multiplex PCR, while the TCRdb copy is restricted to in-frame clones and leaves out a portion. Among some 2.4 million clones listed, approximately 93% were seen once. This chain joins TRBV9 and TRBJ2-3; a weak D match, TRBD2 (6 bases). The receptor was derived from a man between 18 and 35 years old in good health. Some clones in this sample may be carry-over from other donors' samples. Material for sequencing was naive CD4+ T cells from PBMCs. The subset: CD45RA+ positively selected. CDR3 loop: CASSVGETGELSTDTQYF. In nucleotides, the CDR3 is TGTGCCAGCAGCGTGGGGGAAACGGGGGAATTGAGCACAGATACGCAGTATTTT.